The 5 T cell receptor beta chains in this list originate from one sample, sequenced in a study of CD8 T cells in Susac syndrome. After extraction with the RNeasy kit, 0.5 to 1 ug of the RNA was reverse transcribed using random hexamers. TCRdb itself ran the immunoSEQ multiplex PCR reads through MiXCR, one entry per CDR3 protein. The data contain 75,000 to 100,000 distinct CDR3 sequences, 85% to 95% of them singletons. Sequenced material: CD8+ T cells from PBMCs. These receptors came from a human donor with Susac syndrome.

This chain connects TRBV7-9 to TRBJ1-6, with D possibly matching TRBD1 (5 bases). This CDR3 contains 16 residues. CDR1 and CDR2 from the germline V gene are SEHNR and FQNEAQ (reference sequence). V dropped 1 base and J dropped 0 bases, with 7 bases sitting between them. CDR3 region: CASSLGQSSYNSPLHF. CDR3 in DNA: TGTGCCAGCAGCTTAGGACAGAGCTCCTATAATTCACCCCTCCACTTT.

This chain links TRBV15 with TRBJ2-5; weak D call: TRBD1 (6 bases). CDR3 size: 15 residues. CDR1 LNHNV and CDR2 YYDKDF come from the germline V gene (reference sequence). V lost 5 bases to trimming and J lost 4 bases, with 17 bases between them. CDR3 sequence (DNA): TGTGCCACCAGCGGACAGATAGGGGCCCGAGAGACCCAGTACTTC. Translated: CATSGQIGARETQYF.

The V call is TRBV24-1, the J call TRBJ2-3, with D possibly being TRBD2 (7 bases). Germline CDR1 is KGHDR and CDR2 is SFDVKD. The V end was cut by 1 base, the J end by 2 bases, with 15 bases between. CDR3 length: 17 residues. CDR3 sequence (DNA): TGTGCCACCAGTGATTTCGGGGGGACACGAGACACAGATACGCAGTATTTT. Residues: CATSDFGGTRDTDTQYF.

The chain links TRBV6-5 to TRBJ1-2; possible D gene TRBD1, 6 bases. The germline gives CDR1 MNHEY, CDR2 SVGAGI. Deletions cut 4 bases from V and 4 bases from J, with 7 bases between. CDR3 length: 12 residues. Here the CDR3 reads CASSSGAYGYTF. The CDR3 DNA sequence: TGTGCCAGCAGTTCAGGGGCCTATGGCTACACCTTC.

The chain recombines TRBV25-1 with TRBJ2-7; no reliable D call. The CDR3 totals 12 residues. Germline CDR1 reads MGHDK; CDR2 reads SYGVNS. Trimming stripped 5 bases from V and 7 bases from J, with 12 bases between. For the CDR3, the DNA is TGTGCCAGCAGTCACGTCCCTTGGGAGCAGTACTTC. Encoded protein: CASSHVPWEQYF.